The 29 T cell receptor beta chains presented below share a single source sample, sequenced in a study of blood T cell repertoires in COVID-19. Profiled with immunoSEQ multiplex PCR; TCRdb holds only in-frame clones, not every one. This table holds approximately 200,000 clones, about four fifths found once. The specimen was PBMCs or T cells enriched from blood (not recorded which). The source is a woman in her 40s with acute COVID-19.

J is TRBJ2-1 and V is TRBV3-1 (or the pseudogene TRBV3-2); a weak D match, TRBD2 (6 bases). The V end was cut by 4 bases, the J end by 2 bases, with 15 bases between. CDR3 length: 16 residues. Germline V CDR1 and CDR2: LGHDT, YNNKEL (reference sequence). CDR3 in DNA: TGTGCCAGCAGCCCCTCCACCTCTAGCGCCTACAATGAGCAGTTCTTC. Translating it yields CASSPSTSSAYNEQFF.

The V call is TRBV18, the J call TRBJ2-2; a weak D match, TRBD1 (5 bases). From germline, CDR1 is KGHSH and CDR2 LQKENI. The CDR3 runs to 14 residues. Trimming removed 2 bases at V and 2 bases at J, with 6 bases between. CDR3 residues: CASSPGANTGELFF. CDR3 in DNA: TGTGCCAGCTCACCAGGGGCCAACACCGGGGAGCTGTTTTTT.

The chain is built from TRBV5-1 and TRBJ2-6, with D possibly TRBD2 on 5 matching bases. V was clipped by 2 bases and J by 0 bases, with 9 bases between them. The CDR3 loop spans 16 amino acids. Germline CDR1 is SGHRS and CDR2 is YFSETQ. The DNA for the CDR3 is TGCGCCAGCAGCTTTACCGGGAACTCTGGGGCCAACGTCCTGACTTTC. It translates to CASSFTGNSGANVLTF. The full variable domain, rest sourced from reference TRBV5-1 and TRBJ2-6, is KAGVTQTPRYLIKTRGQQVTLSCSPISGHRSVSWYQQTPGQGLQFLFEYFSETQRNKGNFPGRFSGRQFSNSRSEMNVSTLELGDSALYLCASSFTGNSGANVLTFGAGSRLTVL.

The rearrangement joins TRBV18 to TRBJ2-1; D is uncertain. V lost 6 bases and J 9 bases, leaving 9 bases between the germline ends. This CDR3 contains 11 residues. CDR1 and CDR2 (germline): KGHSH, LQKENI. This CDR3 is CASSPVSEQFF. In nucleotides, the CDR3 is TGTGCCAGCTCCCCAGTCTCTGAGCAGTTCTTC. Complete variable domain (other parts from reference TRBV18 and TRBJ2-1): NAGVMQNPRHLVRRRGQEARLRCSPMKGHSHVYWYRQLPEEGLKFMVYLQKENIIDESGMPKERFSAEFPKEGPSILRIQQVVRGDSAAYFCASSPVSEQFFGPGTRLTVL.

The V and J genes are TRBV5-1 and TRBJ2-2; D may be TRBD1 (5 bases). V lost 1 base and J lost 7, with 5 bases in between. This CDR3 has 12 residues. Germline-derived CDR1 and CDR2 are SGHRS and YFSETQ. The CDR3 DNA is TGCGCCAGCAGCTTGACAGGCGGGGAGCTGTTTTTT. This gives the protein CASSLTGGELFF.

The chain has TRBV7-2 and TRBJ1-1; TRBD1 matches 8 bases. CDR1 is SGHTA, CDR2 FQGNSA, per germline. V lost 5 bases and J lost 3; bases outside the gene matches: 20. This CDR3 region has 19 residues. The CDR3 DNA reads as TGTGCCAGCAGCCTACACAGGGGGTGGACAGGGTGGAAGGACACTGAAGCTTTCTTT. Translated: CASSLHRGWTGWKDTEAFF.

In DNA, the CDR3 is TGTGCCAGCAGCCAAGGGGACAGCAAGAGAGGCTACACCTTC. It specifies CASSQGDSKRGYTF. The rearrangement uses TRBV14 and TRBJ1-2; 7 bases agree with TRBD1. Per germline, CDR1 SGHDN and CDR2 FVKESK. The CDR3 sequence is 14 residues long. V shed 1 base, J shed 8 bases, and the junction held 7 bases outside the gene matches.

The rearrangement uses TRBV30 and TRBJ2-5; 8 nucleotides agree with TRBD1. V was pared by 8 bases and J by 5 bases, with 10 bases of the junction left unmatched. The germline gives CDR1 GTSNPN, CDR2 SVGIG (reference sequence). The CDR3 loop spans 13 amino acids. The DNA of the CDR3 is TGTGCCGGTTTACGGACAGGGCAGGAGACCCAGTACTTC. Translating gives CAGLRTGQETQYF.

V is TRBV19 and J is TRBJ2-5; 10 bases match TRBD1. V was pared by 10 bases and J by 3 bases, with 5 bases of the junction left unmatched. Germline CDR1 reads LNHDA; CDR2 reads SQIVND (reference sequence). This CDR3 is 13 amino acids long. The CDR3 is CATRTGGKETQYF. CDR3 DNA: TGTGCCACCAGGACAGGGGGAAAAGAGACCCAGTACTTC.

CDR3 residues: CASSYRENTEAFF. The CDR3 bases are TGTGCCAGCAGCTACCGGGAGAACACTGAAGCTTTCTTT. The chain is built from TRBV12-3 or TRBV12-4 and TRBJ1-1; D is unresolved. V lost 6 bases, J lost 1 base, and 9 bases lay in between. This CDR3 comprises 13 residues.

This clone has just a few counts. The chain is built from TRBV7-2 and TRBJ2-3; 12 bases align to TRBD2. CDR1 and CDR2 from the germline V gene are SGHTA and FQGNSA. The length of the CDR3 is 15 residues. The ends lost 5 bases at V and 7 bases at J; junction bases unmatched: 7. In DNA, the CDR3 is TGTGCCAGCAGCCCCAGGACTAGCGGGGATTATACGCAGTATTTT. Amino acid sequence: CASSPRTSGDYTQYF.

The chain recombines TRBV5-1 with TRBJ1-4, with D possibly TRBD1 on 5 matching bases. Trimming took 0 bases from V and 6 from J, leaving 12 bases between them. Germline assignment: CDR1 SGHRS and CDR2 YFSETQ. The CDR3 covers 15 residues. The CDR3: CASSLGGREDEKLFF. CDR3 sequence (DNA): TGCGCCAGCAGCTTGGGAGGCAGGGAGGATGAAAAACTGTTTTTT.

This chain links TRBV11-1 with TRBJ2-1; the match to TRBD2 covers 10 bases. Germline values: CDR1 SGHAT, CDR2 FQDESV (reference sequence). Trimming took 5 bases from V and 2 from J; bases not matched to a gene: 6. CDR3 size: 16 residues. The CDR3 protein is CASSPPTSGTYNEQFF. CDR3 sequence (DNA): TGTGCCAGCAGCCCTCCAACTAGCGGGACCTACAATGAGCAGTTCTTC.

The rearrangement joins TRBV6-5 to TRBJ1-2; no clear D. Germline loops: CDR1 MNHEY, CDR2 SVGAGI. Trimming cost V 0 bases and J 5 bases, with 10 bases left between them. The CDR3 length is 14 residues. The CDR3 DNA reads as TGTGCCAGCAGTTACTCGTCCGCTATATATGGCTACACCTTC. Its protein is CASSYSSAIYGYTF.

The genes are TRBV3-1 (or the pseudogene TRBV3-2) and TRBJ2-7, with 7 bases aligning to TRBD1. Germline CDR1 reads LGHDT; CDR2 reads YNNKEL (reference sequence). After removal of 1 base from V and 3 bases from J, the junction contained 12 bases not matched to a gene. CDR3 length: 17 residues. DNA for the CDR3: TGTGCCAGCAGCCAAGGTACGGCGAGGGGGCAGGTCTACGAGCAGTACTTC. This sequence encodes CASSQGTARGQVYEQYF.

The chain employs TRBV6-5 and TRBJ2-1; D perhaps matches TRBD1 (6 bases). Germline V lookup: CDR1 MNHEY, CDR2 SVGAGI. This CDR3 region has 15 residues. Trimming left V 6 bases short and J 3 bases short, with 15 bases between. The CDR3 bases are TGTGCCAGCAGACGGAACAGGGCGGACTACAATGAGCAGTTCTTC. It codes for CASRRNRADYNEQFF.

The count of this clone is one. V is TRBV4-2 and J is TRBJ2-5; 11 positions match TRBD2. V lost 4 bases, J lost 5 bases, and 15 bases stayed unmatched. This CDR3 spans 18 amino acids. CDR1 LGHNA and CDR2 YNFKEQ come from the germline V gene. CDR3 region: CASSPRGASGGRGETQYF. Written as DNA, the CDR3 is TGTGCCAGCAGCCCCAGGGGGGCTAGCGGGGGGCGGGGGGAGACCCAGTACTTC.

J is TRBJ2-1 and V is TRBV6-2 or TRBV6-3; the D is unclear. Trimming stripped 6 bases from V and 10 bases from J, with 16 bases between. The V gene's germline CDR1 is MNHEY and CDR2 SVGEGT. This CDR3 has 13 residues. In DNA form, the CDR3 reads TGTGCCAGCAGCCTGATTTGGGCCCCGGAGCAGTTCTTC. Amino acids: CASSLIWAPEQFF.

The chain employs TRBV19 and TRBJ2-7; D may be TRBD2 (5 bases). Between the trimmed V and J ends, which lost 3 bases and 0 bases, there was a span of 12 bases. The CDR3 runs 15 residues. Germline CDR1 and CDR2: LNHDA and SQIVND (reference sequence). The CDR3 here is CASSMFSEGSYEQYF. The CDR3 DNA is TGTGCCAGTAGTATGTTCAGTGAGGGCTCCTACGAGCAGTACTTC.

This chain joins TRBV7-3 and TRBJ2-1; 9 bases line up with TRBD2. The CDR3 totals 16 residues. The V gene's germline CDR1 is SGHTA and CDR2 FQGTGA. Trimming removed 5 bases from V and 3 bases from J; junction bases left unmatched: 8. The CDR3 coding sequence is TGTGCCAGCAGCCCTCAACTAGCGGGTAACTACAATGAGCAGTTCTTC. It translates to CASSPQLAGNYNEQFF.

The chain recombines TRBV18 with TRBJ1-3; D ambiguous. The CDR3 runs to 14 residues. With 3 bases removed from V and 7 bases from J, the gap between germline ends came to 13 bases. Germline assignment: CDR1 KGHSH and CDR2 LQKENI. The CDR3: CASSPYGEINTIYF. DNA of the CDR3: TGTGCCAGCTCACCCTACGGGGAGATCAACACCATATATTTT.

V gene TRBV18 combines with J gene TRBJ2-1, with a tentative D call TRBD1 (6 bases). In germline, CDR1 is KGHSH, CDR2 LQKENI. This CDR3 is built from 14 residues. V lost 5 bases and J lost 7, with 15 bases in between. CDR3 in amino acids: CASSGGPQGNEQFF. CDR3 coding DNA: TGTGCCAGCTCAGGCGGACCGCAGGGGAATGAGCAGTTCTTC.

The V call is TRBV10-3, the J call TRBJ1-1; D gene ambiguous. Trimming pared 2 bases from V and 7 bases from J, leaving 8 bases between. Germline-derived CDR1 and CDR2 are ENHRY and SYGVKD. The CDR3 consists of 12 residues. In nucleotides, the CDR3 is TGTGCCATCAGTGAGACTACTCATGAAGCTTTCTTT. Its translation is CAISETTHEAFF.

The chain employs TRBV9 and TRBJ1-4; tentatively, D is TRBD1 (5 bases). Germline values: CDR1 SGDLS, CDR2 YYNGEE. The CDR3 has 15 amino acids. V was pared by 0 bases and J by 8 bases, with 14 bases between. The CDR3 here is CASSVGGGGAEKLFF. The CDR3 bases are TGTGCCAGCAGCGTAGGAGGAGGAGGGGCGGAAAAACTGTTTTTT.

The chain has TRBV5-5 and TRBJ1-2; 7 bases align to TRBD1. This CDR3 has 15 amino acids. Losses at the gene ends were 0 bases for V and 5 bases for J; bases not matched to a gene: 7. Germline values: CDR1 SGHKS, CDR2 YYEKEE (reference sequence). For the CDR3, the DNA is TGTGCCAGCAGCTTGGGCAGGGGGGTTGAGTATGGCTACACCTTC. Its translation is CASSLGRGVEYGYTF.

V and J are TRBV19 and TRBJ2-7, with no clear D. The CDR3 is 14 amino acids. Trimming shortened V by 0 bases and J by 4 bases, and 10 bases separated the two germline ends. CDR1 and CDR2 (germline): LNHDA, SQIVND (reference sequence). Here the CDR3 reads CASSIDLWHYEQYF. CDR3 sequence (DNA): TGTGCCAGTAGTATAGATCTCTGGCATTACGAGCAGTACTTC.

The V call is TRBV28, the J call TRBJ2-3; 8 nucleotides line up with TRBD2. The CDR3 loop spans 16 amino acids. The germline CDR1 and CDR2 sequences are MDHEN and SYDVKM. The V gene end was trimmed by 3 bases and the J gene end by 2 bases; junction bases not matched to a gene: 7. In nucleotides, the CDR3 is TGTGCCAGCAGTTTTTACCCTAGCGGGTACACAGATACGCAGTATTTT. It is translated as CASSFYPSGYTDTQYF.

The chain employs TRBV7-9 and TRBJ1-2; 7 bases line up with TRBD1. The CDR3 has 14 amino acids. Unmatched junction bases numbered 10, after V lost 5 bases and J lost 7 bases. Looked up from germline, CDR1 is SEHNR and CDR2 is FQNEAQ (reference sequence). The CDR3, as DNA: TGTGCCAGCAGCGACCCCGGGACAGTATCTGGCTACACCTTC. Its protein product is CASSDPGTVSGYTF.

This rearrangement joins TRBV28 to TRBJ1-1, with unresolved D. CDR3 length: 15 amino acids. With 2 bases removed from V and 0 bases from J, the gap between germline ends came to 10 bases. Germline CDR1 is MDHEN and CDR2 is SYDVKM. The CDR3 DNA is TGTGCCAGCAGTTTAGGGAGCTCTATGAACACTGAAGCTTTCTTT. Protein: CASSLGSSMNTEAFF. Full variable domain (rest looked up from reference TRBV28 and TRBJ1-1): DVKVTQSSRYLVKRTGEKVFLECVQDMDHENMFWYRQDPGLGLRLIYFSYDVKMKEKGDIPEGYSVSREKKERFSLILESASTNQTSMYLCASSLGSSMNTEAFFGQGTRLTVV.